The present entry profiles one T cell receptor (beta chain) with its context. The record originates from a study of T cell responses to AZD1222 COVID-19 vaccine. The assay was immunoSEQ multiplex PCR, and TCRdb's table has in-frame clones only and misses some. The top ten hold less than 25% of the sample, which has under 50,000 clones, about four fifths seen once. This TCR was recovered from an adult who received the MenACWY meningococcal vaccine as a control. This sample comprised peripheral blood, obtained 28 days after the second dose of the MenACWY control vaccine.

This CDR3 is CASSPELTNEKLFF. For the CDR3, the DNA is TGTGCCAGCAGCCCGGAACTAACTAATGAAAAACTGTTTTTT. V gene TRBV5-6 combines with J gene TRBJ1-4; D call uncertain. Germline values: CDR1 SGHDT, CDR2 YYEEEE. V lost 4 bases, J lost 1 base, and 8 bases lay in between. This CDR3 is 14 amino acids long.